The entry below describes one T cell receptor beta chain. This sample stems from a study of blood T cell repertoires in COVID-19. Study summary: Samples came from the United States, Italy and Spain, spanning acute and convalescent COVID-19. In each case, the material was cDNA or gDNA derived from T cells, B-cell-depleted T cells, or PBMCs.

Germline CDR1 is SGHVS and CDR2 is FQNEAQ. This CDR3 has 18 residues. V lost 5 bases and J 4 bases, leaving 26 bases between the germline ends. In Seattle, patients joined the study during active infection and were tracked longitudinally. In the original workflow: By means of reference gene primer amplification, nucleated cell counts were estimated. Assay: immunoSEQ multiplex PCR; the TCRdb copy retains only in-frame clones and omits some. That table furnishes V, J and clone size, whereas the DNA furnished D and trimming. This repertoire shows around 130,000 clones, under 95% found once; its top ten account for 4.6%.

V usage is TRBV7-8 and J usage is TRBJ1-1; weak D call: TRBD1 (6 bases). The source of this sequence is a man between 60 and 75 years old with COVID-19, enrolled during active disease. Material for sequencing was peripheral blood. CDR3 in amino acids: CASSPTSWTVMTGTEAFF. The CDR3 DNA reads TGTGCCAGCAGCCCGACCAGCTGGACAGTCATGACAGGCACTGAAGCTTTCTTT.